Listed here are 13 T cell receptor beta chains from one sample, sequenced in a study of graft-versus-host responses after intestinal transplantation. The antigens these receptors bind are not known. Some clones are missing from TCRdb's copy, which holds only in-frame ones; the method was immunoSEQ multiplex PCR. The sample contains some 64,000 clones, over 90% of which appear only once. This specimen was unstimulated CD8+ T cells sorted from spleen or lymph node cells, taken before transplant. These receptors were collected from a human donor who was the organ donor for an intestinal transplant.

This chain joins TRBV4-3 and TRBJ2-5; 7 bases are shared with TRBD2. The last part of the DNA fits TRBJ2-7 better; the J call may be wrong. The CDR3 has 16 residues. The germline V gene has CDR1 LGHNA and CDR2 YSLEER. The CDR3 DNA sequence: TGCGCCAGCAGCCAAGATGGCCTAGCGGACTACTACGAGCAGTACTTC. Translated, it gives CASSQDGLADYYEQYF.

The CDR3 DNA reads TGCGCCAGCAGCCAAGGCAGGGGTCTCTACGAGCAGTACTTC. Translation gives CASSQGRGLYEQYF. The chain joins TRBV4-3 to TRBJ2-7; possibly TRBD1 for D (6 bases). Germline values: CDR1 LGHNA, CDR2 YSLEER. V gave up 1 base and J gave up 3 bases, with 10 bases separating them. The CDR3 extends over 14 amino acids.

This chain connects TRBV15 to TRBJ1-1; D is undetermined. The CDR3 has 12 residues. V shed 0 bases and J shed 6 bases, with 5 bases lying between them. Looked up from germline, CDR1 is LNHNV and CDR2 is YYDKDF (reference sequence). The CDR3 region is CATSRERAEAFF. The CDR3 nucleotides are TGTGCCACCAGCAGAGAGAGGGCTGAAGCTTTCTTT.

The gene calls are TRBV7-2 and TRBJ2-7; D is ambiguous. The length of the CDR3 is 14 residues. V was clipped by 1 base and J by 5 bases, with 12 bases between them. Germline CDR1 and CDR2: SGHTA and FQGNSA. CDR3 region: CASSLGQARHEQYF. The CDR3 nucleotides read TGTGCCAGCAGCTTAGGGCAGGCTCGTCACGAGCAGTACTTC.

V and J are TRBV4-2 and TRBJ1-2; TRBD1 matches at 10 bases. Trimming cost V 2 bases and J 4 bases; bases outside gene matches: 7. The CDR3 loop spans 16 amino acids. The germline V gene encodes CDR1 LGHNA and CDR2 YNFKEQ. The DNA for the CDR3 is TGTGCCAGCAGCCAACGAACCGGGACAGGGGCCTATGGCTACACCTTC. Residues: CASSQRTGTGAYGYTF.

The J gene is TRBJ2-1, the V gene TRBV4-2; 14 nucleotides align to TRBD2. Germline CDR1 is LGHNA and CDR2 is YNFKEQ. The V gene end was trimmed by 0 bases and the J gene end by 7 bases; junction bases not matched to a gene: 2. The CDR3 has 16 residues. The CDR3 sequence is CASSQDGLAGGNEQFF. The CDR3 coding sequence is TGTGCCAGCAGCCAAGACGGACTAGCGGGAGGAAATGAGCAGTTCTTC.

The chain joins TRBV5-1 to TRBJ2-3; 9 bases agree with TRBD2. CDR3 length: 14 residues. Trimming at V came to 6 bases and at J to 9 bases, leaving 11 bases not matched to a gene. Germline V gene sequence: CDR1 SGHRS, CDR2 YFSETQ. The CDR3 nucleotides are TGCGCCAGCACCCCCGCGGGAGGGCCTAGGACGCAGTATTTT. Translation: CASTPAGGPRTQYF.

This chain connects TRBV27 to TRBJ2-7; D may be TRBD2 (5 bases). CDR1 is MNHEY and CDR2 is SMNVEV in the germline V gene (reference sequence). The CDR3 spans 14 residues. Deletions cut 4 bases from V and 2 bases from J, with 12 bases between. In DNA form, the CDR3 reads TGTGCCAGCAGTTCCGGGATCCGTGCCTACGAGCAGTACTTC. This sequence encodes CASSSGIRAYEQYF.

J is TRBJ2-5 and V is TRBV6-1; D is possibly TRBD2 (6 bases). Near its end, the DNA agrees better with TRBJ2-7, so the J call may be wrong. The CDR3 sequence is 15 residues long. Germline V gene data show CDR1 as MNHNS and CDR2 as SASEGT. CDR3 protein: CATKSQRVFSYEQYF. CDR3 nucleotides: TGTGCCACCAAGAGTCAGCGGGTTTTTTCCTACGAGCAGTACTTC.

The gene calls are TRBV9 and TRBJ2-7; 7 nucleotides agree with TRBD2. V shed 3 bases, J shed 6 bases, and the junction held 9 bases outside the gene matches. CDR1 and CDR2 from the germline V gene are SGDLS and YYNGEE. The CDR3 sequence is 14 residues long. The CDR3: CASSARGRATEQYF. In DNA, the CDR3 is TGTGCCAGCAGCGCCCGTGGGAGGGCTACCGAGCAGTACTTC.

The V call is TRBV7-9, the J call TRBJ2-3; 9 positions match TRBD2. The CDR3 is made up of 14 amino acids. Germline CDR1 reads SEHNR; CDR2 reads FQNEAQ (reference sequence). V was pared by 1 base and J by 5 bases, with 1 base of the junction left unmatched. CDR3 in amino acids: CASSLGRGGDTQYF. CDR3 sequence (DNA): TGTGCCAGCAGCTTAGGGCGGGGGGGAGATACGCAGTATTTT. The full variable domain, with the rest looked up from reference TRBV7-9 and TRBJ2-3, is DTGVSQNPRHKITKRGQNVTFRCDPISEHNRLYWYRQTLGQGPEFLTYFQNEAQLEKSRLLSDRFSAERPKGSFSTLEIQRTEQGDSAMYLCASSLGRGGDTQYFGPGTRLTVL.

The rearrangement joins TRBV6-5 to TRBJ1-5; TRBD1 aligns across 7 bases. The CDR3 runs 14 residues. Germline CDR1 reads MNHEY; CDR2 reads SVGAGI. V shed 6 bases, J shed 7 bases, and the junction held 9 bases outside the gene matches. DNA of the CDR3: TGTGCCAGCAGGCCTACAGGGGAGGTGCAGCCCCAGCATTTT. It is translated as CASRPTGEVQPQHF.

The chain uses TRBV7-6 and TRBJ2-7, with a possible D match to TRBD1 (6 bases). The CDR3 has 13 residues. Trimming removed 4 bases at V and 5 bases at J, with 12 bases between. Germline V gives CDR1 SGHVS, CDR2 FNYEAQ. The CDR3 spells CASSSRTENEQYF. The CDR3 region has the DNA TGTGCCAGCAGCTCCCGGACAGAGAACGAGCAGTACTTC.